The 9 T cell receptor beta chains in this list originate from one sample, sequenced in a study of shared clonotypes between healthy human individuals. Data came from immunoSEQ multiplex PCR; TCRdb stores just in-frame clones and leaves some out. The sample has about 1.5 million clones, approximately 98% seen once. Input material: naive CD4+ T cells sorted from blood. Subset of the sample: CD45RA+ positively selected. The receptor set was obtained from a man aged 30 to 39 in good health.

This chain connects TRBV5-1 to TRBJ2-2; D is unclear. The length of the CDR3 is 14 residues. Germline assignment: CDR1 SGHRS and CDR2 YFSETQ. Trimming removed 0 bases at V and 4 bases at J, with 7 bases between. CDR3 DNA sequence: TGCGCCAGCAGCTTGGGATCTTTCACCGGGGAGCTGTTTTTT. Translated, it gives CASSLGSFTGELFF. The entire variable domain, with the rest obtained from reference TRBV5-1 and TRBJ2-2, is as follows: KAGVTQTPRYLIKTRGQQVTLSCSPISGHRSVSWYQQTPGQGLQFLFEYFSETQRNKGNFPGRFSGRQFSNSRSEMNVSTLELGDSALYLCASSLGSFTGELFFGEGSRLTVL.

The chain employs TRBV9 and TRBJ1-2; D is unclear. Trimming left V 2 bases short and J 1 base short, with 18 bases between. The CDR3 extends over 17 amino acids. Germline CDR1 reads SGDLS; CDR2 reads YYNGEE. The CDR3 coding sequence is TGTGCCAGCAGCGTTGGGAGCTCAGGAGGGTTTAACTATGGCTACACCTTC. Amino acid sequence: CASSVGSSGGFNYGYTF.

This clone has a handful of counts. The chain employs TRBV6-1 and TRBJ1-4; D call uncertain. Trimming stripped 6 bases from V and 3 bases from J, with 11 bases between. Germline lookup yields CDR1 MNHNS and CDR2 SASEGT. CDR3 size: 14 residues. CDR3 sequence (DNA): TGTGCCAGCAGCCCCCGGGCCCCTAATGAAAAACTGTTTTTT. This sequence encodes CASSPRAPNEKLFF.

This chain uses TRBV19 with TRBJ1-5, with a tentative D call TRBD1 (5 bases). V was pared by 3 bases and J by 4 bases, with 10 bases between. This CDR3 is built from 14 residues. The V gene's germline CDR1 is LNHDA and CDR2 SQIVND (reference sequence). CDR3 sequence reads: CASSIRQQNQPQHF. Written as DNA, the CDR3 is TGTGCCAGTAGTATTCGACAGCAGAATCAGCCCCAGCATTTT.

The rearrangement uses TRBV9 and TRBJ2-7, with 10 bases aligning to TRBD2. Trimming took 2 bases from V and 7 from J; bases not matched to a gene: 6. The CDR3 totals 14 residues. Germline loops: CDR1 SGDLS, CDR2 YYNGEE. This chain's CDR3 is CASSVRTSGGEQYF. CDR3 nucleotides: TGTGCCAGCAGCGTTAGGACTAGCGGCGGGGAGCAGTACTTC.

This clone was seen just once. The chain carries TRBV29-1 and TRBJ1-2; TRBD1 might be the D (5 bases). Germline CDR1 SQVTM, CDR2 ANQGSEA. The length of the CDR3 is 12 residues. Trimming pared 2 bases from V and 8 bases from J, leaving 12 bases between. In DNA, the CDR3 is TGCAGCGTTGAACGGGGGATGGGGGGCTACACCTTC. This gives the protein CSVERGMGGYTF.

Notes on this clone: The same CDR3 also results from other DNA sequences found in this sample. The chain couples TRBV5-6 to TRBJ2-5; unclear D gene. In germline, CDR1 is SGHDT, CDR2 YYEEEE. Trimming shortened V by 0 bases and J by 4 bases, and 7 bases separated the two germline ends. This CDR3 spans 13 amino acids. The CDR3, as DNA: TGTGCCAGCAGCTTGGGGCGTTTAGAGACCCAGTACTTC. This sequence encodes CASSLGRLETQYF.

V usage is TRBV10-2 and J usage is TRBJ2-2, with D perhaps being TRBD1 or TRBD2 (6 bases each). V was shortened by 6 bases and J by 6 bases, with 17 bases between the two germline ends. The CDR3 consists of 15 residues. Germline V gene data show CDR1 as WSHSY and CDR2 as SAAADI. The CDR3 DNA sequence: TGCGCCAGCAGAAAGGGGGGCCCAAGGGCCGGGGAGCTGTTTTTT. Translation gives CASRKGGPRAGELFF.

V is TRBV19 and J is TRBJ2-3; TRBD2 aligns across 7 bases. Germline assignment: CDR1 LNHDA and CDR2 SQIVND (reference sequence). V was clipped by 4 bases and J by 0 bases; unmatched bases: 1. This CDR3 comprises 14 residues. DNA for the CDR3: TGTGCCAGTAGTAGGCGGGGGAGCACAGATACGCAGTATTTT. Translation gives CASSRRGSTDTQYF.